This T cell receptor (beta chain) was sequenced for a study of a mutant IDH1 vaccine in newly diagnosed glioma (dated by TCRdb to 2020 to 2022). Study-level background: Patients received eight vaccinations in weeks 1, 3, 5, 7, 11, 15, 19 and 23, corresponding to visits V03 through V10. Peripheral blood was drawn at six visits: V03 (baseline), V05, V07, V10, V12 and V13. Of the roughly 31 treated patients, approximately 62% were male and about 40% were female, and the mean age was approximately 40 years. Vaccination was initiated 4-6 weeks after radiotherapy alone, or concurrently with temozolomide cycles in the chemotherapy-containing groups. Longitudinal TCRB deep sequencing was done for some 26 treated patients, wherever samples were available for exploratory analyses. Before enrollment, patients had received standard therapy of radiotherapy alone, temozolomide alone, or radiochemotherapy with temozolomide; most received the combination. Broader findings and caveats from the paper: Vaccine-induced immune responses across multiple MHC alleles were detected in about 92% of patients. Pseudoprogression seemed to be unrelated to changes in the top peripheral T cell clonotypes found by TCRB sequencing. Selection of PBMC samples for TCRB deep sequencing was based on availability. The authors noted that analyses of patient blood samples could not be reproduced because of sample limitations.

Concerning this clone itself: Its antigen is currently not known. One base away there is no much larger clone; base qualities are not given.

The intended sense of this specimen's time point label: week 5, during vaccination. Each vaccine dose, consisting of 300 ug of a 20-mer mutant IDH1 peptide in Montanide, was administered subcutaneously with topical imiquimod. Donors had newly diagnosed WHO grade 3 or 4 IDH1-mutant astrocytomas with loss of nuclear ATRX. The samples were drawn from NOA16, a multicentre, single-arm, open-label phase I trial in Germany that tested a mutant IDH1 peptide vaccine in humans for the first time. Genomic DNA for TCRB sequencing was isolated from EDTA blood with the DNeasy Blood and Tissue Kit. The method behind the library was the immunoSEQ multiplex PCR assay. Following the manufacturer's protocol, the hsTCRB Kit was used to amplify rearranged TCR beta chain sequences. TCRB libraries were sequenced on an Illumina MiSeq. The original pipeline was this. The kit vendor's proprietary platform handled demultiplexing, trimming and gene mapping. Here the immuneACCESS table is served through TCRdb, limited to in-frame sequences with V and J called. Missing clones are a known gap in these copies; in checked studies unresolved V genes cover under half, and the rest lacks a known reason. V, J and clone size were drawn from that table, and D and trimming were deduced from the DNA. In all, the sample holds around 30,000 clones, and 50% to 60% of those were seen once. In total, the top ten clones hold approximately 11% of the sample.

The cysteine opens and the phenylalanine closes a CDR3 of 16 amino acids. CDR3 DNA only is kept here, 48 bases in frame from base 1. The germline V gene sets CDR1 to SGHDN and CDR2 to FVKESK. V was cut back by 1 base and J by 2 bases, leaving a gap of 14 bases between them. The sample consisted of PBMCs, taken from a glioma patient whose treatment included an IDH1 peptide vaccine. The TCR originated in a woman aged 18 to 35 with glioma. The chain links TRBV14 with TRBJ1-2; no confident D gene assignment can be made. CDR3 sequence: CASSQGGSVRNYGYTF. The nucleotide sequence reads as follows: TGTGCCAGCAGCCAAGGGGGATCAGTGAGGAACTATGGCTACACCTTC.